Listed below are T cell receptor beta chains from one sample, sequenced in a study of PD-L1 blockade in urothelial cancer. Profiled with immunoSEQ multiplex PCR; TCRdb holds only in-frame clones, not every one. Here the sample spans about 50,000 clones, less than 85% being singletons. The material sequenced was PBMCs, taken around atezolizumab (anti-PD-L1) treatment. The receptors come from a man between 65 and 80 years old with urothelial cancer. The CDR3 runs from the conserved cysteine through the conserved F or W. A D gene is named only where the DNA matches it firmly. Not every row has a clone size; where given, it reads once, few, many or a size class.

V gene: TRBV28
clone size: -
J gene: TRBJ1-2
D gene: -
CDR3 DNA: TGTGCCAGCACCCCGGGAGGGGGTTGGTATGGCTACACCTTC
CDR3 protein: CASTPGGGWYGYTF

V gene: TRBV27
clone size: once
J gene: TRBJ2-5
D gene: -
CDR3 DNA: TGTGCCAGCAGTTTGAGAGGGATCGAAGAGACCCAGTACTTC
CDR3 protein: CASSLRGIEETQYF

V gene: TRBV5-1
clone size: -
J gene: TRBJ1-1
D gene: TRBD1
CDR3 DNA: TGCGCCAGCAGCTTGGAAGGGACAGGGAATACTGAAGCTTTCTTT
CDR3 protein: CASSLEGTGNTEAFF

V gene: TRBV5-5
clone size: -
J gene: TRBJ2-5
D gene: TRBD1
CDR3 DNA: TGTGCCAGCAGCGCCTCAGCAGGGGGAGAGACCCAGTACTTC
CDR3 protein: CASSASAGGETQYF

V gene: TRBV6-1
clone size: -
J gene: TRBJ2-5
D gene: -
CDR3 DNA: TGTGCCAGCAGTCTAACCCAAGAGACCCAGTACTTC
CDR3 protein: CASSLTQETQYF

V gene: TRBV28
clone size: -
J gene: TRBJ1-1
D gene: -
CDR3 DNA: TGTGCCAGCAGTTTATGGGGTGGAGGGGTAGCTTTCTTT
CDR3 protein: CASSLWGGGVAFF

V gene: TRBV5-1
clone size: -
J gene: TRBJ2-7
D gene: -
CDR3 DNA: TGCGCCAGCAGCCCAGTCGCGAGGGCCTACGAGCAGTACTTC
CDR3 protein: CASSPVARAYEQYF

V gene: TRBV5-1
clone size: -
J gene: TRBJ2-1
D gene: -
CDR3 DNA: TGCGCCAGCAGCTTGGGCCAGGAATACAATGAGCAGTTCTTC
CDR3 protein: CASSLGQEYNEQFF

V gene: TRBV7-9
clone size: -
J gene: TRBJ2-6
D gene: TRBD1
CDR3 DNA: TGTGCCAGCAGCTTACGCCCAAGGACAGGTTCGGGGGGGGCCAACGTCCTGACTTTC
CDR3 protein: CASSLRPRTGSGGANVLTF

V gene: TRBV28
clone size: few
J gene: TRBJ2-3
D gene: TRBD2
CDR3 DNA: TGTGCCAGCAACTCCGGGACTAGAGGCGATACGCAGTATTTT
CDR3 protein: CASNSGTRGDTQYF

V gene: TRBV6-1
clone size: -
J gene: TRBJ2-6
D gene: -
CDR3 DNA: TGTGCCAGCAGTGCAAATGGGGCCAACGTCCTGACTTTC
CDR3 protein: CASSANGANVLTF

V gene: TRBV18
clone size: -
J gene: TRBJ2-1
D gene: -
CDR3 DNA: TGTGCCAGCTCACCATCTGGCGGTTTAGAGCAGTTCTTC
CDR3 protein: CASSPSGGLEQFF

V gene: TRBV19
clone size: -
J gene: TRBJ1-5
D gene: TRBD1
CDR3 DNA: TGTGCCAGTAAAACAGAACAGGGGGCGCGGAATCAGCCCCAGCATTTT
CDR3 protein: CASKTEQGARNQPQHF

V gene: TRBV29-1
clone size: -
J gene: TRBJ2-2
D gene: TRBD2
CDR3 DNA: TGCAGCGGGGGACTAGCGGGAGAAGGCACCGGGGAGCTGTTTTTT
CDR3 protein: CSGGLAGEGTGELFF

V gene: TRBV2
clone size: -
J gene: TRBJ2-1
D gene: -
CDR3 DNA: TGTGCCAGCAGGGTCTCAAGAGCGGGTTATGGCAATGAGCAGTTCTTC
CDR3 protein: CASRVSRAGYGNEQFF

V gene: TRBV27
clone size: once
J gene: TRBJ2-1
D gene: -
CDR3 DNA: TGTGCCAGCAGCCTCAGGGATGCCTACAATGAGCAGTTCTTC
CDR3 protein: CASSLRDAYNEQFF

V gene: TRBV5-1
clone size: -
J gene: TRBJ2-7
D gene: -
CDR3 DNA: TGCGCCAGCAGCTACGACACAAACTACGAGCAGTACTTC
CDR3 protein: CASSYDTNYEQYF

V gene: TRBV29-1
clone size: once
J gene: TRBJ1-2
D gene: -
CDR3 DNA: TGCAGCGTAGCCAGGGGAGTAAGGGGAAGTGACTATGGCTACACCTTC
CDR3 protein: CSVARGVRGSDYGYTF

V gene: TRBV10-1
clone size: -
J gene: TRBJ2-1
D gene: TRBD2
CDR3 DNA: TGCGCCAGCAGTGAGTCGCTGGCGGGAGGAGGTGAGCAGTTCTTC
CDR3 protein: CASSESLAGGGEQFF

V gene: TRBV7-9
clone size: -
J gene: TRBJ1-3
D gene: -
CDR3 DNA: TGTGCCAGCAGCCTCCGCGAAAACACCATATATTTT
CDR3 protein: CASSLRENTIYF

V gene: TRBV19
clone size: -
J gene: TRBJ2-2
D gene: TRBD1
CDR3 DNA: TGTGCCAGTAGTAGGTTATGGGACAGGGGACCCGGGGAGCTGTTTTTT
CDR3 protein: CASSRLWDRGPGELFF

V gene: TRBV27
clone size: -
J gene: TRBJ2-5
D gene: TRBD1
CDR3 DNA: TGTGCCAGCAGTTCCGGGGCAGGGGGCTGGTCAGAGACCCAGTACTTC
CDR3 protein: CASSSGAGGWSETQYF

V gene: TRBV2
clone size: few
J gene: TRBJ2-1
D gene: -
CDR3 DNA: TGTGCCAGCAGTGAACAAGCGCGGGGGCCCTATGAGCAGTTCTTC
CDR3 protein: CASSEQARGPYEQFF

V gene: TRBV5-1
clone size: -
J gene: TRBJ2-3
D gene: TRBD2
CDR3 DNA: TGCGCCAGCACCCCCTATAGCGGGGGGCCCACAGATACGCAGTATTTT
CDR3 protein: CASTPYSGGPTDTQYF

V gene: TRBV30
clone size: few
J gene: TRBJ1-1
D gene: TRBD1
CDR3 DNA: TGTGCCTGGAGGACAGGGTTTGCTGAAGCTTTCTTT
CDR3 protein: CAWRTGFAEAFF

V gene: TRBV28
clone size: -
J gene: TRBJ2-2
D gene: TRBD2
CDR3 DNA: TGTGCCAGCAGCCCAGGGGTAGCGGGAGGTTTTTACACCGGGGAGCTGTTTTTT
CDR3 protein: CASSPGVAGGFYTGELFF

V gene: TRBV6-1
clone size: -
J gene: TRBJ2-3
D gene: -
CDR3 DNA: TGTGCCAGCAGTGAAAGGACAGGGTGGGGAAGCGGGACCAATACGCAGTATTTT
CDR3 protein: CASSERTGWGSGTNTQYF

V gene: TRBV6-1
clone size: once
J gene: TRBJ2-7
D gene: -
CDR3 DNA: TGTGCCAGCTCCCTAGCGTTCTCCTACGAGCAGTACTTC
CDR3 protein: CASSLAFSYEQYF

V gene: TRBV18
clone size: -
J gene: TRBJ2-7
D gene: -
CDR3 DNA: TGTGCCAGCTCACGGGGCGAAGGCTCCTACGAGCAGTACTTC
CDR3 protein: CASSRGEGSYEQYF

V gene: TRBV21-1
clone size: few
J gene: TRBJ2-5
D gene: -
CDR3 DNA: TGTGCCAGCAGCAAAGTTGGGAGAGACAGGGGGGAGACCCAGTACTTC
CDR3 protein: CASSKVGRDRGETQYF

V gene: TRBV6-5
clone size: -
J gene: TRBJ1-3
D gene: -
CDR3 DNA: TGTGCCAGCAGGGAACAGGGCTATTCTGGAAACACCATATATTTT
CDR3 protein: CASREQGYSGNTIYF

V gene: TRBV5-1
clone size: -
J gene: TRBJ2-3
D gene: -
CDR3 DNA: TGCGCCAGCAGCCAATGGGCCCTGGCCAACACAGATACGCAGTATTTT
CDR3 protein: CASSQWALANTDTQYF

V gene: TRBV5-4
clone size: -
J gene: TRBJ2-4
D gene: TRBD2
CDR3 DNA: TGTGCCAGCAGCTTGGGCGGGAGACCGGGCATTCAGTACTTC
CDR3 protein: CASSLGGRPGIQYF

V gene: TRBV11-2
clone size: few
J gene: TRBJ1-2
D gene: -
CDR3 DNA: TGTGCCAGCAGCTTAGTCAGGGGCGGTGGCTACACCTTC
CDR3 protein: CASSLVRGGGYTF

V gene: TRBV5-4
clone size: few
J gene: TRBJ2-4
D gene: TRBD1
CDR3 DNA: TGTGCCAGCAGCACCTACAGGGGGACGCAGTGGAACATTCAGTACTTC
CDR3 protein: CASSTYRGTQWNIQYF

V gene: TRBV6-5
clone size: -
J gene: TRBJ2-7
D gene: -
CDR3 DNA: TGTGCCAGCAGCGGGAAGAGGTTCTACGAGCAGTACTTC
CDR3 protein: CASSGKRFYEQYF

V gene: TRBV19
clone size: few
J gene: TRBJ1-2
D gene: -
CDR3 DNA: TGTGCCAGTAGTAATGAGGGAAACTATGGCTACACCTTC
CDR3 protein: CASSNEGNYGYTF

V gene: TRBV18
clone size: -
J gene: TRBJ2-1
D gene: -
CDR3 DNA: TGTGCCAGCTCACCAACGGGAGAGGCGGTGGCTGAGCAGTTCTTC
CDR3 protein: CASSPTGEAVAEQFF

V gene: TRBV6-1
clone size: -
J gene: TRBJ2-5
D gene: -
CDR3 DNA: TGTGCCAGCGCAAGGGAGAGGGAGACCCAGTACTTC
CDR3 protein: CASARERETQYF

V gene: TRBV6-5
clone size: few
J gene: TRBJ1-1
D gene: -
CDR3 DNA: TGTGCCAGCAGTTATTCACGCGGGGGATCCGAAGCTTTCTTT
CDR3 protein: CASSYSRGGSEAFF

V gene: TRBV2
clone size: -
J gene: TRBJ2-3
D gene: TRBD1
CDR3 DNA: TGTGCCAGCAAGGCAGGGGGTAACGCAGATACGCAGTATTTT
CDR3 protein: CASKAGGNADTQYF

V gene: TRBV6-5
clone size: -
J gene: TRBJ1-5
D gene: TRBD1
CDR3 DNA: TGTGCCAGCAGTTCCCTCGGACAGGGCACCCAGCATTTT
CDR3 protein: CASSSLGQGTQHF

V gene: TRBV4-1
clone size: -
J gene: TRBJ2-1
D gene: TRBD2
CDR3 DNA: TGCGCCAGCAGCCAAGCTCCCCGGACTAGCGGTAGCTACAATGAGCAGTTCTTC
CDR3 protein: CASSQAPRTSGSYNEQFF

V gene: TRBV11-3
clone size: -
J gene: TRBJ2-1
D gene: TRBD2
CDR3 DNA: TGTGCCAGCAGCTTAGAGGGAACTAGCGGGAGCAATGAGCAGTTCTTC
CDR3 protein: CASSLEGTSGSNEQFF

V gene: TRBV15
clone size: -
J gene: TRBJ2-1
D gene: -
CDR3 DNA: TGTGCCACCAGCATATCTATCGGGAGCTACAATGAGCAGTTCTTC
CDR3 protein: CATSISIGSYNEQFF

V gene: TRBV6-4
clone size: -
J gene: TRBJ1-2
D gene: TRBD1
CDR3 DNA: TGTGCCAGCAGTGTTCACCGGGACAGGGGGCATAGTTATGGCTACACCTTC
CDR3 protein: CASSVHRDRGHSYGYTF

V gene: TRBV6-1
clone size: -
J gene: TRBJ1-5
D gene: TRBD1
CDR3 DNA: TGTGCCAGTAACAGGGGGGGAAGCAATCAGCCCCAGCATTTT
CDR3 protein: CASNRGGSNQPQHF

V gene: TRBV30
clone size: -
J gene: TRBJ2-5
D gene: -
CDR3 DNA: TGTGCCTGGAGTGTACTCGTGGGCGGGGAGACCCAGTACTTC
CDR3 protein: CAWSVLVGGETQYF

V gene: TRBV12-5
clone size: once
J gene: TRBJ2-1
D gene: TRBD1
CDR3 DNA: TGTGCTAGTGGTTTGACCCCGACAGGGACCCTAGACAATGAGCAGTTCTTC
CDR3 protein: CASGLTPTGTLDNEQFF

V gene: TRBV12-1
clone size: -
J gene: TRBJ1-4
D gene: -
CDR3 DNA: TGTGCCAGCAGCCGGACAGGGGAAAGGGAAAAACTGTTTTTT
CDR3 protein: CASSRTGEREKLFF

V gene: TRBV11-3
clone size: -
J gene: TRBJ2-3
D gene: -
CDR3 DNA: TGTGCCAGCAGCCCCGGGACTTCTCGAGGTGGGCAGTATTTT
CDR3 protein: CASSPGTSRGGQYF

V gene: TRBV6-1
clone size: -
J gene: TRBJ2-1
D gene: -
CDR3 DNA: TGTGCCAGCAGTGAGCGAGCGGGCTACAATGAGCAGTTCTTC
CDR3 protein: CASSERAGYNEQFF

V gene: TRBV11-2
clone size: -
J gene: TRBJ2-5
D gene: -
CDR3 DNA: TGTGCCAGCAGCTTAGCAGGGGCTATCGGAGAGACCCAGTACTTC
CDR3 protein: CASSLAGAIGETQYF

V gene: TRBV28
clone size: -
J gene: TRBJ2-3
D gene: TRBD2
CDR3 DNA: TGTGCCAGCAGTATACTAGCGGGGGGGAGGGCAGATACGCAGTATTTT
CDR3 protein: CASSILAGGRADTQYF

V gene: TRBV4-1
clone size: -
J gene: TRBJ2-7
D gene: -
CDR3 DNA: TGCGCCAGCAGCCAAGATTGGGGGGACGAGCAGTACTTC
CDR3 protein: CASSQDWGDEQYF

V gene: TRBV11-2
clone size: -
J gene: TRBJ2-3
D gene: TRBD1
CDR3 DNA: TGTGCCAGCAGCTTAGGGACAGGGCCTAGCACAGATACGCAGTATTTT
CDR3 protein: CASSLGTGPSTDTQYF

V gene: TRBV6-5
clone size: -
J gene: TRBJ2-7
D gene: TRBD1
CDR3 DNA: TGTGCCAGCAGCCGCGAGCCGGGACAGGGCTACGAGCAGTACTTC
CDR3 protein: CASSREPGQGYEQYF